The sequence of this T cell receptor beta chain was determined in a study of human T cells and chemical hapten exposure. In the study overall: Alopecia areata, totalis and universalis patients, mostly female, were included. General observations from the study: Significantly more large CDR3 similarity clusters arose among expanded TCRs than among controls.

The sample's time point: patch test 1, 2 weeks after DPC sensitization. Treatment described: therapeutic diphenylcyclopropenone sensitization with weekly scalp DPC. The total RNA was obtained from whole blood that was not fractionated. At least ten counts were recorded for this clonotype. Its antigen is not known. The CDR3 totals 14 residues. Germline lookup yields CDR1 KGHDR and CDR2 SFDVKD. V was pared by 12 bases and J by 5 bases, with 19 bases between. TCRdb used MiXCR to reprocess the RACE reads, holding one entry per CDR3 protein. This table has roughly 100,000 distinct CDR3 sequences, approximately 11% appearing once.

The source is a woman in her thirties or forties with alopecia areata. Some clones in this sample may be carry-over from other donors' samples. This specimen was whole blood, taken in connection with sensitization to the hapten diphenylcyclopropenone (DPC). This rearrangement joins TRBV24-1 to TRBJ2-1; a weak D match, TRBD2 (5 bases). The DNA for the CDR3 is TGTGCCCCAACGCCGGACTTGTCTCACAATGAGCAGTTCTTC. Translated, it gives CAPTPDLSHNEQFF.